The TCR beta chain described here comes from a study of blood T cell repertoires in COVID-19. Study overall: Both acute and convalescent COVID-19 samples were obtained from the United States, Italy and Spain.

The study recruited people aged roughly 18 to 89 years across 24 US areas. Under the authors' procedure: Reference gene primer amplification gave nucleated cell count estimates. TCRdb's table, derived via immunoSEQ multiplex PCR, lists solely in-frame clones and lacks some. V, J and clone size are those of that table, while D and trimming were read from the DNA. The sample records 200,000 to 250,000 clones, around 80% being singletons. The specimen was PBMCs or T cells enriched from blood (not recorded which). The receptor's source is a woman aged 40 to 50 with acute COVID-19.

The CDR3 spells CASSLMRAPNTGELFF. The CDR3 coding sequence is TGCGCCAGCAGCTTGATGAGGGCCCCTAACACCGGGGAGCTGTTTTTT. This chain links TRBV5-1 with TRBJ2-2, with D perhaps matching TRBD2 (5 bases). The CDR3 length is 16 residues. The V and J ends lost 1 base and 2 bases respectively, with 12 bases between them. Germline V gives CDR1 SGHRS, CDR2 YFSETQ.